This paragraph covers one T cell receptor (beta chain) sequence. Its antigen remains unknown. Regarding donors, all were healthy bone marrow donors. 13 Jbeta primers and 60 Vbeta primers were used for the PCR. Clones were read by immunoSEQ multiplex PCR, and TCRdb kept only the in-frame ones, dropping some. The sample lists roughly 180,000 clones, 65% to 80% occurring once. These data come from a study of cytomegalovirus exposure and HLA in healthy donors. The overall study: There were 88 million or so unique TCRs (from HLA-typed donors) in an early data release.

Findings and limits, study-wide: TCR beta sequences reportedly predicted the HLA-A and HLA-B alleles of most subjects accurately. Earlier analysis found most TCR beta V segments productive about 90% or about 30% of the time.

Germline assignment: CDR1 MDHEN and CDR2 SYDVKM. The CDR3 extends over 14 amino acids. The J segment lost 2 bases and the V segment lost 7 bases, leaving 6 bases of the junction unmatched. The sequencing sample was made of PBMCs. This chain uses TRBV28 with TRBJ1-2, with 8 positions matching TRBD1. The receptor comes from a woman under 40 in good health and CMV-seropositive. Here the CDR3 reads CASNSGQANYGYTF. The CDR3 coding sequence is TGTGCCAGCAATTCGGGACAGGCAAACTATGGCTACACCTTC.